These T cell receptor beta chains were read from a single sample in a study of chemoradiotherapy in HPV16-positive cancers. Only in-frame clones appear in the TCRdb table, and some are missing; sequencing was by immunoSEQ multiplex PCR. The table lists fewer than 15,000 clones, roughly 64% of them singletons. This specimen was collected from a patient who underwent chemoradiotherapy. These receptors were taken from a human donor with HPV-associated anogenital cancer. Both conserved end residues are part of each CDR3. Fields, in order: V gene, J gene, clone size, D gene, CDR3 DNA, CDR3 protein. D genes are given only for firm matches. Rows give clone size only sometimes, using once, few, many, or a class for an expanded clone.

TRBV11-3	TRBJ2-1	NA	TRBD2	TGTGCCAGCAGCGCTGCGAGGGTAGCGGGGGTGGATGAGCAGTTCTTC	CASSAARVAGVDEQFF
TRBV27	TRBJ1-6	few	NA	TGTGCCAGCGGTGTGGGGGGTCCCCAATCACCCCTCCACTTT	CASGVGGPQSPLHF
TRBV11-2	TRBJ1-1	NA	NA	TGTGCCAGCAGCTTCGGGCAGAACACTGAAGCTTTCTTT	CASSFGQNTEAFF
TRBV5-5	TRBJ1-6	NA	NA	TGTGCCAGCAGCTTGGGGCCGAATTCACCCCTCCACTTT	CASSLGPNSPLHF
TRBV7-9	TRBJ1-1	few	TRBD1	TGTGCCAGCAGCACACGGACAGGAAAAGCTTTCTTT	CASSTRTGKAFF
TRBV18	TRBJ2-3	NA	TRBD1	TGTGCCAGCTCACCGTCCTGGGACAGGGGAGGAGATACGCAGTATTTT	CASSPSWDRGGDTQYF
TRBV29-1	TRBJ2-1	NA	NA	TGCAGCGAGGGTGGGGTGTACAATGAGCAGTTCTTC	CSEGGVYNEQFF
TRBV4-2	TRBJ1-6	NA	NA	TGTGCCAGCAGCTCCTTGCCTGGGGAGTACCATTCACCCCTCCACTTT	CASSSLPGEYHSPLHF
TRBV2	TRBJ1-2	NA	TRBD1	TGTGCCAGCAGTGAACTAGGTGGCAGGGGGCTGGATGGCTACACCTTC	CASSELGGRGLDGYTF
TRBV5-8	TRBJ1-6	NA	NA	TGTGCCAGCAGCTTTGGGAGCGGGGATTCACCCCTCCACTTT	CASSFGSGDSPLHF
TRBV11-2	TRBJ1-1	few	NA	TGTGCCAGCACCCAACGATCAGAGGCAGCAAACACTGAAGCTTTCTTT	CASTQRSEAANTEAFF
TRBV2	TRBJ1-1	NA	NA	TGTGCCAGCAGGGCTTGGGTTGGGGGCACTGAAGCTTTCTTT	CASRAWVGGTEAFF
TRBV5-5	TRBJ1-4	NA	TRBD1	TGTGCCAGCAGCTCCACCGGGACAGCCGACGAAAAACTGTTTTTT	CASSSTGTADEKLFF
TRBV10-3	TRBJ2-7	NA	NA	TGTGTCATCAAACCAGGCGGCTACGAGCAGTACTTC	CVIKPGGYEQYF
TRBV18	TRBJ1-4	NA	NA	TGTGCCAGCTCACCATTCGGGCTCCGGACAGCTGAAAAACTGTTTTTT	CASSPFGLRTAEKLFF
TRBV5-1	TRBJ2-3	few	TRBD2	TGCGCCAGCAGCTTGGTCGGGACTACCACAGATACGCAGTATTTT	CASSLVGTTTDTQYF
TRBV10-1	TRBJ2-1	NA	TRBD2	TGCGCCAGCAGTGAGGGGCCTAGCGGGGGATGGTACAATGAGCAGTTCTTC	CASSEGPSGGWYNEQFF
TRBV27	TRBJ2-7	few	NA	TGTGCCAGCAGTTCCGCTTGGGGGGTGAATTCCTACGAGCAGTACTTC	CASSSAWGVNSYEQYF
TRBV9	TRBJ2-3	NA	NA	TGTGCCAGCAGCGTAGGAGCCAGGGGTAGCCTCACAGATACGCAGTATTTT	CASSVGARGSLTDTQYF
TRBV11-2	TRBJ1-4	NA	NA	TGTGCCAGCAGCATGACAGGTCCCCCCCTGTTTTTT	CASSMTGPPLFF
TRBV12-5	TRBJ1-6	NA	NA	TGTGCTATAACAGATACCTGGGATTCACCCCTCCACTTT	CAITDTWDSPLHF
TRBV7-8	TRBJ2-6	few	NA	TGTGCCAGCAGCCTCTTAAGGGAACCGAGCTCTGGGGCCAACGTCCTGACTTTC	CASSLLREPSSGANVLTF
TRBV7-9	TRBJ2-7	NA	NA	TGTGCCAGCAGCTTACTCCACGAGCAGTACTTC	CASSLLHEQYF
TRBV5-1	TRBJ2-2	NA	NA	TGCGCCAGCAGCTTCCTACAGGCGAACACCGGGGAGCTGTTTTTT	CASSFLQANTGELFF
TRBV9	TRBJ2-1	NA	TRBD2	TGTGCCAGCAGCAGCGTCAGCGGGGGCTACTGGGCCAATGAGCAGTTCTTC	CASSSVSGGYWANEQFF
TRBV7-9	TRBJ1-1	NA	NA	TGTGCCAGCAGCCCAGTAGGGGGGAACAGCCCGTCCCCAGGCACTGAAGCTTTCTTT	CASSPVGGNSPSPGTEAFF
TRBV16	TRBJ2-1	few	TRBD1	TGTGCCAGCAGCCAACAGGGGGATGAGCAGTTCTTC	CASSQQGDEQFF
TRBV4-2	TRBJ2-3	NA	NA	TGTGCCAGCAGCCAAGGAAGGGATACGCAGTATTTT	CASSQGRDTQYF
TRBV6-6	TRBJ2-3	NA	NA	TGTGCCAGCAGTAACGCCACCAGGCGGACCACAGATACGCAGTATTTT	CASSNATRRTTDTQYF
TRBV5-5	TRBJ1-1	hyperexpanded	NA	TGTGCCAGCAGCTTTCCAGGGGACCCTGAAGCTTTCTTT	CASSFPGDPEAFF
TRBV5-1	TRBJ2-3	NA	NA	TGCGCCAGCAGCCCGGCCGCTTTCCAGACGCAGTATTTT	CASSPAAFQTQYF
TRBV28	TRBJ1-1	NA	NA	TGTGCCAGCACTCCAGGTGGGGGGGCTTGGACTGAAGCTTTCTTT	CASTPGGGAWTEAFF
TRBV30	TRBJ2-3	once	TRBD2	TGTGCCTGGAGTAGAAGACTAGCGGGAACAGATACGCAGTATTTT	CAWSRRLAGTDTQYF
TRBV4-2	TRBJ2-7	NA	TRBD2	TGTGCCAGCAGCCAGTCCCAACAGCTAGCGGGGGGATACGAGCAGTACTTC	CASSQSQQLAGGYEQYF
TRBV6-6	TRBJ2-3	few	NA	TGTGCCAGCAGTTACTCTAGGGGGGGGTGGACAGATACGCAGTATTTT	CASSYSRGGWTDTQYF
TRBV7-9	TRBJ1-6	large	TRBD1	TGTGCCAGCAGCTTAGACCCAGGGGGTTATTCACCCCTCCACTTT	CASSLDPGGYSPLHF
TRBV19	TRBJ2-3	NA	NA	TGTGCCAGTAGTAACACGGGGGCAAATACGCAGTATTTT	CASSNTGANTQYF
TRBV28	TRBJ2-7	NA	NA	TGTGCCAGCAGTTCCCGGGCAGGGTTTTTGTACGAGCAGTACTTC	CASSSRAGFLYEQYF
TRBV6-1	TRBJ1-4	NA	TRBD1	TGTGCCAGCGCCCGGGGGACAGATAGTAATGAAAAACTGTTTTTT	CASARGTDSNEKLFF
TRBV6-1	TRBJ1-6	NA	NA	TGTGCCAGCAGTTCGGGATCATATAATTCACCCCTCCACTTT	CASSSGSYNSPLHF
TRBV6-6	TRBJ1-1	NA	NA	TGTGCCAGCAGTTACCGGGCCACTGAAGCTTTCTTT	CASSYRATEAFF